This T cell receptor beta chain came from a study of Ad26.COV2.S vaccination and SARS-CoV-2 variants. Trimming took 5 bases from V and 2 from J, leaving 16 bases between them. CDR3 length equals 15 residues. The germline CDR1 and CDR2 sequences are SEHNR and FQNEAQ (reference sequence). As to treatment: approximately 18 received Ad26.COV2.S at low or high dose, single or two shots; five or six received placebo; per-sample allocation not given. It was on day 63 after the first vaccine or placebo injection that samples were taken. Profiled with immunoSEQ multiplex PCR; TCRdb holds only in-frame clones, not every one. The sample records fewer than 800,000 clones, about 90% being singletons.

The material sequenced was peripheral blood, taken in a trial of Ad26.COV2.S vaccine versus placebo. V is TRBV7-9 and J is TRBJ2-7; D might be TRBD2 (6 bases). The receptor was isolated from a person between 18 and 65 years old who received the Ad26.COV2.S COVID-19 vaccine or a placebo. CDR3 in DNA: TGTGCCAGCAGCCCCTCGGACGGGAGTACCTACGAGCAGTACTTC. This encodes CASSPSDGSTYEQYF. The full variable domain, completed using reference TRBV7-9 and TRBJ2-7, is DTGVSQNPRHKITKRGQNVTFRCDPISEHNRLYWYRQTLGQGPEFLTYFQNEAQLEKSRLLSDRFSAERPKGSFSTLEIQRTEQGDSAMYLCASSPSDGSTYEQYFGPGTRLTVT.